This TCR beta chain came from a study of cytomegalovirus exposure and HLA in healthy donors (dated by TCRdb to 2017 to 2019). Regarding the research as a whole: The 650 to 750 repertoires of the first cohort and the 120 validation repertoires were produced on the same platform, according to a later analysis. The study aimed to test whether cataloging public T cell receptors could reveal signatures of past pathogen exposure. Besides the first cohort of 500 to 700 subjects, a separate validation cohort made up of 95 to 150 different subjects was used. To predict cytomegalovirus infection status, the study combined high-throughput TCR immunosequencing, statistical association of individual TCRs with disease status, and machine learning.

On this clone: Its recognized antigen is unknown. No base quality information exists; no much larger clone differs at one position. Other nucleotide sequences in the sample specify the same CDR3.

The method was the immunoSEQ multiplex PCR assay. The published analysis was carried out like this. To diagnose cytomegalovirus status from the catalog of TCR beta chain sequences, a statistical classification framework was built. TCRdb holds this immuneACCESS table with in-frame rearrangements only. Some clones are missing; in checked studies, unresolved V genes explain under half, and the rest has no known cause. Clone size and the V and J calls come from that table; the DNA yielded D and trimming. Counted in this sample were about 220,000 clones; around 90% of them appeared once. Together, the top ten hold about 2.7% of the sample. The CDR3 contains 13 residues, cysteine and phenylalanine counted. Only CDR3 DNA remains: 39 bases, in frame from the first base. Via the germline V gene (reference sequence), CDR1 is MNHEY and CDR2 SMNVEV. V gives up 6 bases and J gives up 0 bases, and the segment between their germline ends measures 9 bases.

Study-wide conclusions, independent of this receptor: The study gave a list of under 200 TCR beta chains associated with cytomegalovirus. In vitro tests confirmed that a few of the cytomegalovirus-associated TCR beta chains recognize cytomegalovirus antigens. The classifier was reported to diagnose cytomegalovirus status with high specificity and sensitivity in both the original and validation cohorts. The validation cohort had no HLA typing available for a later analysis, so co-occurrence within that cohort was assessed over all 120 or so repertoires. Across donors, most TCR sequences were observed very rarely, whereas some public TCRs were present in many individuals. Subsequent analysis determined that TCRs grouped into clusters in the first cohort also showed a tendency toward co-occurrence across the 120 or so validation repertoires, and 85% to 95% of cluster scores exceeded 0. According to the authors, the approach could potentially be generalized to other disease states and immunological phenotypes.

The donors belonged to the validation cohort of about 120 subjects, which was separate from the roughly 670-subject first cohort. This sequence uses TRBV27 and TRBJ2-7; no D gene call is confident. Specimen: PBMCs. This TCR was recovered from a woman younger than 35 in good health and CMV-seronegative. The DNA sequence is given as TGTGCCAGCAGCCCCAGAAGCTCCTACGAGCAGTACTTC. Its coded protein is CASSPRSSYEQYF.